This TCR beta chain derives from a study of Ad26.COV2.S vaccination and SARS-CoV-2 variants (dated by TCRdb to the early 2020s). Study-wide context: Vaccine-arm donors came from COV1001, a multicentre, randomized, double-blind, placebo-controlled phase I-IIa trial of Ad26.COV2.S in healthy adults. Ad26.COV2.S was administered intramuscularly at a dose of 5x10^10 or 1x10^11 viral particles, either as one shot or as two shots given 56 days apart. The TCR-sequenced set comprised approximately 32 samples: some 20 Ad26.COV2.S vaccine recipients, 5 placebo recipients and 8 SARS-CoV-2 convalescent individuals. Blinding of investigators to trial group allocation was maintained during experiments and outcome assessment. Sequencing of the TCRbeta repertoire served to evaluate the specificity and breadth of SARS-CoV-2-reactive T cell receptors following Ad26.COV2.S vaccination. Trial participants were randomized into five groups of five, in which low-dose or high-dose Ad26.COV2.S was given once or twice, or placebo was given on both occasions. Paper-wide results and their limitations: Spike-specific TCR breadth was higher in Ad26.COV2.S recipients than in placebo recipients (P = 0.0014). The authors noted that total T cell responses may have been underestimated by the TCR breadth and depth analyses. Comparing responses between vaccine doses or regimens was not something the study was powered to do. Vaccine and placebo recipients had similar non-spike TCR breadth, a finding consistent with the vaccine containing only spike. After vaccination, spike-specific CD8+ and CD4+ T cell responses were reported to show substantial breadth.

In the case of this clone: Which antigen it targets is not known. No much larger clone exists at a distance of one base, and base qualities are not known.

According to the study, the label for this sample's treatment or condition signals: roughly 20 received Ad26.COV2.S at low or high dose, single or two shots; several received placebo; per-sample allocation not given. For vaccine and placebo recipients, the sequenced repertoires came from samples collected on day 63 after the first injection. In Cohort 1b, roughly 25 adults aged 18-55 years were enrolled at a single site in Boston, USA, between 29 July and 7 August 2020. Ad26.COV2.S was a replication-incompetent adenovirus type 26 vector that expressed a prefusion-stabilized SARS-CoV-2 spike protein derived from the original Wuhan strain. From a lookup of the germline V gene (reference sequence), CDR1 and CDR2 are SEHNR and FQNEAQ. The cysteine opens and the phenylalanine closes a CDR3 of 14 amino acids. Here the CDR3 DNA is all that survives: 42 bases in frame from base 1. The germline ends are 15 bases apart after V is trimmed by 7 bases and J by 2 bases.

TCRbeta CDR3 regions were sequenced with the immunoSEQ Assay. After extraction, genomic DNA underwent amplification by bias-controlled multiplex PCR, followed by high-throughput sequencing. The original pipeline was this. To quantify the absolute abundance of every unique TCRbeta CDR3 region, sequences were collapsed and filtered. T cell fraction was estimated by normalization of TCRbeta template counts to usable DNA, with usable DNA being measured through amplification of reference genes present in all nucleated cells. Repertoire TCRs were annotated as SARS-CoV-2-specific when V gene, CDR3 amino acid sequence and J gene were exactly matched to a known reactive TCR set. The reference SARS-CoV-2 TCR set came from MIRA and was filtered for enrichment in COVID-19-positive ImmuneCODE repertoires, removing public or cross-reactive TCRs. Drawing on the MIRA antigens, annotated TCRs were analysed further at the level of specific ORF or position within ORF. Breadth was defined as annotated unique rearrangements over total unique productive rearrangements; depth was the summed frequency of those rearrangements. Two-sided Wilcoxon rank-sum tests were used to compare TCR breadth between groups. The table comes from immuneACCESS by way of TCRdb, which keeps in-frame sequences with V and J called. Part of the clones is missing from these tables; in studies checked, under half for an unresolved V gene and the rest for unknown reasons. The D gene and trimming were derived from the DNA, and the V and J assignments and clone size from that table. Present in this sample are 400,000 to 450,000 clones, 90% of which were seen just once. 9% to 15% of the sample is in the top ten clones.

The sample was peripheral blood, taken in a trial of Ad26.COV2.S vaccine versus placebo. The chain is encoded by TRBV7-9 joined to TRBJ2-7, with no confident D gene call. This TCR derives from a person aged 18 to 59 who received the Ad26.COV2.S COVID-19 vaccine or a placebo. The DNA reads TGTGCCAGCACCCATACAGAGAACCCCTACGAGCAGTACTTC. It encodes CASTHTENPYEQYF.